This TCR beta chain was profiled in a study of cytomegalovirus exposure and HLA in healthy donors. Trimming left V 6 bases short and J 5 bases short, with 14 bases between. The CDR3 contains 13 residues. Per the germline V gene, CDR1 is MNHNY and CDR2 is SVGAGI (reference sequence). To note about this clone: Its cognate antigen is unknown.

A multiplex PCR was run with 60 Vbeta primers and 13 Jbeta primers. Repertoires were generated with immunoSEQ multiplex PCR, while TCRdb's copy carries only in-frame clones and drops some. The table records about 130,000 clones, under 90% of them present only once. Samples came from healthy bone marrow donors. Study-level results: Later on, an analysis showed TCR association rates differing by HLA locus, with DRB1 the most and HLA-C the fewest.

The material sequenced was PBMCs. This clonotype originated in a middle-aged woman in good health and CMV-seropositive. The chain recombines TRBV6-6 with TRBJ2-7; no firm D call. This chain's CDR3 is CASSGALMNEQYF. The CDR3 bases are TGTGCCAGCAGCGGAGCTCTTATGAACGAGCAGTACTTC.